Following are 3 T cell receptor beta chains from one sample sequenced in a study of T cells in tuberculosis. Sequenced by immunoSEQ multiplex PCR; TCRdb stores in-frame clones only, minus some. The sample holds about 36,000 clones, nearly 95% seen once. Material for sequencing was PBMCs. Receptors originate from a donor aged 10-30 years with latent tuberculosis or without tuberculosis infection.

This chain connects TRBV7-9 to TRBJ2-2; the match to TRBD2 covers 12 bases. Germline V CDR1 and CDR2: SEHNR, FQNEAQ (reference sequence). CDR3 size: 16 residues. V was pared by 4 bases and J by 7 bases, with 7 bases of the junction left unmatched. Here the CDR3 reads CASSSGLAGSFGELFF. CDR3 sequence (DNA): TGTGCCAGCAGCTCCGGACTAGCGGGGAGTTTCGGGGAGCTGTTTTTT.

In its sample, this clone was seen once. The chain joins TRBV19 to TRBJ2-5, with TRBD2 matching 8 bases. The CDR3 length is 15 residues. The ends lost 2 bases at V and 6 bases at J; junction bases unmatched: 8. The V gene's germline CDR1 is LNHDA and CDR2 SQIVND (reference sequence). The CDR3 DNA reads as TGTGCCAGTAGTATAACCGGGGGGGGGCCGCAGACCCAGTACTTC. Translating it yields CASSITGGGPQTQYF.

The J gene is TRBJ1-1, the V gene TRBV5-1; 7 bases are shared with TRBD1. The CDR3 length is 14 residues. Looked up from germline, CDR1 is SGHRS and CDR2 is YFSETQ. V lost 5 bases and J lost 1; bases outside the gene matches: 5. The CDR3 DNA reads as TGCGCCAGCAGATCGCAGGGGGGGAACACTGAAGCTTTCTTT. Amino acids: CASRSQGGNTEAFF.